The sequence of this TCR beta chain was determined in a study of blood T cell repertoires in COVID-19. Whole-study context: The United States, Italy and Spain were the sources of the acute and convalescent COVID-19 samples. Nucleic acid was either cDNA or gDNA, and it came from T cells, B-cell-depleted T cells, or PBMCs.

Per the original methods: Amplification of reference gene primers was used by the study to estimate nucleated cell counts. Method: immunoSEQ multiplex PCR; TCRdb's copy keeps in-frame clones and lacks some. From that table come the V and J calls and clone size; the DNA was used to work out D and trimming. The sample has about 120,000 clones; roughly 85% are singletons. The CDR3 covers 16 residues. The V gene's germline CDR1 is SGHVS and CDR2 FNYEAQ. V was clipped by 5 bases and J by 5 bases; unmatched bases: 13. V usage is TRBV7-6 and J usage is TRBJ1-1; 8 nucleotides line up with TRBD1. The origin of this receptor is a man at least 80 years old with active or convalescent COVID-19. The sample consisted of peripheral blood. The CDR3 here is CASSPRLDRVQTEAFF. The CDR3 DNA is TGTGCCAGCAGCCCAAGACTGGACAGGGTACAGACTGAAGCTTTCTTT.